Listed here is a single TCR beta chain. Germline V gene sequence: CDR1 SGHDN, CDR2 FVKESK. J was trimmed by 5 bases and V by 4 bases; bases with no gene match: 8. The CDR3 runs to 15 residues. The protocol was immunoSEQ multiplex PCR, while the TCRdb copy is restricted to in-frame clones and leaves out a portion. The table includes some 250,000 clones, about three quarters detected once. The data were obtained in a study of blood T cell repertoires in COVID-19. Study at large: Some COVID-19 samples were acute and others convalescent; all came from the United States, Italy and Spain. From T cells, B-cell-depleted T cells, or PBMCs came the material, which was cDNA or gDNA.

What was sequenced was peripheral blood. This clonotype was obtained from a woman aged 80 or over with acute or convalescent COVID-19. This chain connects TRBV14 to TRBJ2-5, with 9 bases matching TRBD2. The CDR3 region has the DNA TGTGCCAGCAGCCCGTTAGCGGGGGCCAGGGAGACCCAGTACTTC. This encodes CASSPLAGARETQYF.